These T cell receptor beta chains were read from a single sample in a study of T cell repertoires in cytomegalovirus infection. For these receptors, no antigen is known. TCRdb re-derived calls from the reads in MiXCR, one entry per CDR3 protein. The repertoire holds hundreds of thousands of distinct CDR3 sequences, around 35% seen once, with about 18% in the top ten. The sequencing here drew on cultured PBMCs, taken from culture after CMV antigen stimulation. All receptors derive from a human donor in good health (CMV status not recorded). Some clones in this sample may be carry-over from other donors' samples. CDR3s include the opening cysteine and the closing phenylalanine or tryptophan. A D gene is named only where the DNA matches it firmly. Clone size is not always given. Where it is, it says once, few, many or a class for expanded clones.

>TRBJ2-3|TRBV12-3/TRBV12-4|few|TRBD2
TGTGCCAGCAGTTTAGAGGGGCTAGCGGGGGTTACGCAGTATTTT
CASSLEGLAGVTQYF
>TRBJ1-2|TRBV29-1|NA|NA
TGCAGCGTTGTTGATGGGTATGGCTACACCTTC
CSVVDGYGYTF
>TRBJ2-5|TRBV7-2|NA|NA
TGTGCCAGCAGCTTAGATCGGGCAATCCAAGAGACCCAGTACTTC
CASSLDRAIQETQYF
>TRBJ1-1|TRBV23-1|NA|NA
TGCGCCAGCAGTCTCCACCTAAGGGAGGGGCCTAACACTGAAGCTTTCTTT
CASSLHLREGPNTEAFF
>TRBJ2-7|TRBV7-8|few|NA
TGTGCCAGCAGCCCGAGCTGGGACACTCGAACCTACGAGCAGTACTTC
CASSPSWDTRTYEQYF
>TRBJ2-3|TRBV12-3/TRBV12-4|NA|NA
TGTGCCAGCAGTCTTCCGTGGGGGCGTGGGACAGATACGCAGTATTTT
CASSLPWGRGTDTQYF
>TRBJ2-6|TRBV7-6|few|NA
TGTGCCACAAGTGGGGGGGCCAACGTCCTGACTTTC
CATSGGANVLTF
>TRBJ2-7|TRBV7-2|few|NA
TGTGCCAGCAGCTTTGACGCGGCCCTGGGGGAGCAGTACTTC
CASSFDAALGEQYF
>TRBJ2-1|TRBV24-1|NA|NA
TGTGCCACCAGTGATGGGGACCTACCGGCCAATGAGCAGTTCTTC
CATSDGDLPANEQFF
>TRBJ2-7|TRBV12-3/TRBV12-4|NA|NA
TGTGCCAGCAGCCCCTCAGGACAAATTTCCTACGAGCAGTACTTC
CASSPSGQISYEQYF
>TRBJ2-3|TRBV4-3|NA|NA
TGCGCCAGCAGCCAAGATCGTACTGGGGCGAGGACGCAGTATTTT
CASSQDRTGARTQYF
>TRBJ1-1|TRBV12-3/TRBV12-4|many|NA
TGTGCCAGCAGCGCGACTCGACAGCCTAACACTGAAGCTTTCTTT
CASSATRQPNTEAFF
>TRBJ2-3|TRBV6-5|many|NA
TGTGCCAGCAGTACGCTTGGAGATACGCAGTATTTT
CASSTLGDTQYF
>TRBJ2-1|TRBV5-1|few|TRBD2
TGCGCCAGCAGCTTGGCAAAGCGGGAGAGGGACAATGAGCAGTTCTTC
CASSLAKRERDNEQFF